This record concerns one T cell receptor beta chain sequence. Its antigen is as yet unknown. The time point was: persistent/refractory GD, antithyroid drugs over 5 years with positive TRAb. Extracted PBMC RNA gave rise to the TCR library. This sample was included in a study of regulatory T cells in long-lasting Graves disease. General study points: New patients shared 950 to 1,000 public clonotypes, fewer than the approximately 2,500 shared by persistent patients.

Relying on iRepertoire HTBI primers and Arm-PCR of CDR3 regions, the team built TCR beta libraries. TCRdb re-derived calls from the multiplex PCR reads in MiXCR, one entry per CDR3 protein. The table includes 700,000 or so distinct CDR3 sequences, 30% detected once. The sequenced sample was peripheral blood mononuclear cells (PBMCs), obtained when the disease was refractory, from a patient treated with antithyroid drugs. This sequence originates from a female donor with Graves disease.

The CDR3 nucleotides read TGTGCCATCAGTGATACACGGGGGCACACTGAAGCTTTCTTT. It specifies CAISDTRGHTEAFF. The V gene is TRBV10-3, the J gene TRBJ1-1, with D possibly being TRBD1 (6 bases). The germline gives CDR1 ENHRY, CDR2 SYGVKD. V gave up 3 bases and J gave up 3 bases, with 11 bases separating them. There are 14 residues in the CDR3.